Reported below is one TCR beta chain. No antigen is known for it. Libraries of TCR beta came from iRepertoire HTBI primers plus Arm-PCR of CDR3 regions. TCRdb recomputed calls from the multiplex PCR reads with MiXCR, one row per CDR3 protein. Here the sample spans 310,000 or so distinct CDR3 sequences, around 23% being singletons. V gave up 5 bases and J gave up 5 bases; unmatched junction bases: 11. Per germline, CDR1 SGHTA and CDR2 FQGNSA. The CDR3 runs 17 residues. Time point defined: persistent/refractory GD, antithyroid drugs over 5 years with positive TRAb. RNA from PBMCs was the source of the TCR library. These data come from a study of regulatory T cells in long-lasting Graves disease. Points from the study as a whole: Persistent-disease Graves' patients showed less TCR diversity than new cases.

The specimen comprised peripheral blood mononuclear cells (PBMCs), sampled when the disease was refractory, from a patient treated with antithyroid drugs. The source is a female donor with Graves disease. The chain links TRBV7-2 to TRBJ2-3; 12 nucleotides line up with TRBD2. The CDR3 loop reads CASSQVASGRAQDTQYF. The CDR3 nucleotides are TGTGCCAGCAGCCAGGTGGCTAGCGGGAGGGCCCAAGATACGCAGTATTTT.